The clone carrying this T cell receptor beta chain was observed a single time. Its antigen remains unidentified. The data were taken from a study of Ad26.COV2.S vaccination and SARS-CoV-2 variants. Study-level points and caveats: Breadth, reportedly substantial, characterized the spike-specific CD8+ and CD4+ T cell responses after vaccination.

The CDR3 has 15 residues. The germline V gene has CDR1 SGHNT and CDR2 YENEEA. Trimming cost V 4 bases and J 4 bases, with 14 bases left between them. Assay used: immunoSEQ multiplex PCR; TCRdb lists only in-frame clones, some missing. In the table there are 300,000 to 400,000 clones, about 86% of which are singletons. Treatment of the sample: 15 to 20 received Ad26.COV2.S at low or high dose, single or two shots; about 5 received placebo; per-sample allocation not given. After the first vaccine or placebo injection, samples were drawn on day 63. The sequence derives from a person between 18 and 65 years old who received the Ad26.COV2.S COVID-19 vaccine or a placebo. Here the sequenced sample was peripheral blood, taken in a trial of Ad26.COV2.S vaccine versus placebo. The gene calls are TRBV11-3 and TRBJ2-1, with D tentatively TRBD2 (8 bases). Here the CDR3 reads CASSSGGDRYNEQFF. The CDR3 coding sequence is TGTGCCAGCAGCTCGGGGGGGGACAGATACAATGAGCAGTTCTTC.